The 13 T cell receptor beta chains given below trace back to one sample, sequenced in a study of human T cells and chemical hapten exposure. Specified time point: patch test 2, 6 weeks after DPC sensitization. This sample's treatment: therapeutic diphenylcyclopropenone sensitization with weekly scalp DPC. TCRdb reprocessed the RACE reads with MiXCR, giving one entry per CDR3 protein. The sample includes 35,000 to 50,000 distinct CDR3 sequences, approximately 9% of them seen just once. The sample here was whole blood, taken in connection with sensitization to the hapten diphenylcyclopropenone (DPC). These receptors originate from a woman aged 40 to 50 with alopecia areata. Some clones in this sample may be carry-over from other donors' samples.

Ten or more counts support this clonotype. The chain links TRBV4-3 to TRBJ2-7; unclear D gene. Germline loops: CDR1 LGHNA, CDR2 YSLEER. This CDR3 has 15 amino acids. V was clipped by 0 bases and J by 0 bases, with 9 bases between them. The CDR3 sequence: CASSQETGTSYEQYF. Here the CDR3 DNA reads TGCGCCAGCAGCCAAGAGACCGGAACCTCCTACGAGCAGTACTTC.

This clonotype was seen at least ten times. The V call is TRBV5-1, the J call TRBJ2-3, with a weak D call TRBD1 (6 bases). Germline CDR1 is SGHRS and CDR2 is YFSETQ. The CDR3 runs 14 residues. The germline V and J ends were trimmed by 3 bases and 0 bases, with 8 bases remaining between them. CDR3: CASSWTASTDTQYF. The CDR3, as DNA: TGCGCCAGCAGCTGGACAGCTAGCACAGATACGCAGTATTTT.

This clonotype was seen ten or more times. V gene TRBV12-3 or TRBV12-4 combines with J gene TRBJ1-3; 7 nucleotides match TRBD1. J was trimmed by 0 bases and V by 6 bases; bases with no gene match: 5. The CDR3 totals 15 residues. CDR3 DNA: TGTGCCAGCAGCCTGGGGACAGCCTCTGGAAACACCATATATTTT. Amino acids: CASSLGTASGNTIYF.

This clonotype was counted at least ten times. The gene calls are TRBV6-2 or TRBV6-3 and TRBJ2-7; D uncertain. CDR1 and CDR2 (germline): MNHEY, SVGEGT. V lost 6 bases to trimming and J lost 0 bases, with 15 bases between them. The CDR3 is 15 residues long. The CDR3 coding sequence is TGTGCCAGCAGCCCCCGTGGTCGGTTCTCCTACGAGCAGTACTTC. Protein: CASSPRGRFSYEQYF.

This sequence joins TRBV5-6 and TRBJ1-1; D gene ambiguous. Trimming removed 0 bases at V and 8 bases at J, with 8 bases between. CDR1 and CDR2 (germline): SGHDT, YYEEEE. This CDR3 is 12 amino acids long. CDR3: CASSLARQEAFF. The CDR3 DNA follows: TGTGCCAGCAGCTTGGCCCGGCAGGAAGCTTTCTTT.

This clonotype has a count of ten or more. Here the CDR3 DNA reads TGTGCCAGCAGTTCGCCGGGACAGGGGTCAGATACGCAGTATTTT. Translation gives CASSSPGQGSDTQYF. The chain couples TRBV28 to TRBJ2-3, with TRBD1 matching 10 bases. This CDR3 has 15 amino acids. Germline V gives CDR1 MDHEN, CDR2 SYDVKM. Trimming at V came to 4 bases and at J to 4 bases, leaving 5 bases not matched to a gene.

This clonotype was found many times. The V call is TRBV6-2 or TRBV6-3, the J call TRBJ1-5; 8 bases map to TRBD1. V gave up 4 bases and J gave up 13 bases; unmatched junction bases: 9. Germline V lookup: CDR1 MNHEY, CDR2 SVGEGT. The CDR3 covers 13 residues. The CDR3 coding sequence is TGTGCCAGCAGTTGGGACAGGTCGCAGGGACAGCATTTT. This codes for CASSWDRSQGQHF.

This clonotype was counted ten times or more. The rearrangement links TRBV10-3 to TRBJ1-1; no firm D call. The V gene lost 10 bases and the J gene lost 2 bases, with 20 bases spanning the gap. The CDR3 is 15 amino acids. The germline V gene encodes CDR1 ENHRY and CDR2 SYGVKD. The CDR3 bases are TGTGCCACCAAGCGGAGCGCACTCCTAAACACTGAAGCTTTCTTT. It yields the protein CATKRSALLNTEAFF.

This clonotype was recorded at least ten times. This chain links TRBV25-1 with TRBJ2-7; a weak D match, TRBD1 (6 bases). CDR3 length equals 15 residues. The V end was cut by 3 bases, the J end by 0 bases, with 12 bases between. Germline V gene sequence: CDR1 MGHDK, CDR2 SYGVNS. CDR3 sequence reads: CASSDWDTLSYEQYF. The CDR3, as DNA: TGTGCCAGCAGTGATTGGGACACCCTCTCCTACGAGCAGTACTTC.

This clonotype was seen ten or more times. The chain is built from TRBV4-1 and TRBJ2-1, with TRBD2 identical over 10 bases. V lost 2 bases and J lost 5; bases outside the gene matches: 9. The CDR3 totals 17 residues. Germline V CDR1 and CDR2: MGHRA, YSYEKL. This CDR3 reads CASSQYVIAGGNNEQFF. CDR3 DNA sequence: TGCGCCAGCAGCCAATACGTCATAGCGGGGGGAAACAATGAGCAGTTCTTC.

The sample holds one count of this clonotype. The chain carries TRBV15 and TRBJ2-3; possibly TRBD2 for D (6 bases). Germline-derived CDR1 and CDR2 are LNHNV and YYDKDF (reference sequence). V was pared by 8 bases and J by 7 bases, with 19 bases between. CDR3 length: 14 amino acids. The CDR3 reads CATARGGNDYTQYF. The CDR3 DNA is TGTGCCACCGCCCGTGGAGGGAACGATTATACGCAGTATTTT.

This clonotype was detected many times. The chain couples TRBV10-3 to TRBJ1-2; 9 nucleotides match TRBD1. V lost 4 bases and J lost 5; bases outside the gene matches: 5. Germline-derived CDR1 and CDR2 are ENHRY and SYGVKD. The CDR3 contains 14 residues. This chain's CDR3 is CAISGTGVLYGYTF. The DNA for the CDR3 is TGTGCCATCAGTGGGACAGGGGTGTTATATGGCTACACCTTC.

This clonotype was seen repeatedly, ten times or more. The chain uses TRBV5-1 and TRBJ1-3, with D unresolved. V lost 2 bases and J 0 bases, leaving 6 bases between the germline ends. There are 14 residues in the CDR3. Germline CDR1 is SGHRS and CDR2 is YFSETQ. The CDR3 sequence: CASSFGDSGNTIYF. Written as DNA, the CDR3 is TGCGCCAGCAGCTTCGGCGACTCTGGAAACACCATATATTTT.